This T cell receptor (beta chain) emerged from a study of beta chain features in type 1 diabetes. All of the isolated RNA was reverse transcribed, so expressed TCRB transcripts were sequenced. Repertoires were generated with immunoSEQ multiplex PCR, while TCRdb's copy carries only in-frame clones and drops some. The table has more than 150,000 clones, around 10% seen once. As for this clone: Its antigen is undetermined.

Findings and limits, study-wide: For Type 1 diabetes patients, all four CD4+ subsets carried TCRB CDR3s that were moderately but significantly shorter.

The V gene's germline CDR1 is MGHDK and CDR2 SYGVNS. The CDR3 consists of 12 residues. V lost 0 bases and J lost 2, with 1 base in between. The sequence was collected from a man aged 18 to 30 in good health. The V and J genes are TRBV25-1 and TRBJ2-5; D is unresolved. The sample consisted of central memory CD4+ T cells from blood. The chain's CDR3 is CASSEYQETQYF. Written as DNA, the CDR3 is TGTGCCAGCAGTGAATATCAAGAGACCCAGTACTTC. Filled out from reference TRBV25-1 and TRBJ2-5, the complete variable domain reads EADIYQTPRYLVIGTGKKITLECSQTMGHDKMYWYQQDPGMELHLIHYSYGVNSTEKGDLSSESTVSRIRTEHFPLTLESARPSHTSQYLCASSEYQETQYFGPGTRLLVL.